These T cell receptor beta chains were read from a single sample in a study of identical twins. Each CDR3 protein is one row after TCRdb ran MiXCR on the 5' RACE reads. The sample consists of about 700,000 distinct CDR3 sequences, around 6.1% of them appearing once. Sequences were obtained from naive T cells sorted from blood. Receptors originate from a man aged 18 to 30 in good health. Both conserved end residues are trimmed from each CDR3. A D gene is named only where the DNA matches it firmly. For some rows the clone size is stated as once, few or many, or as a class when expanded; others skip it.

v_call	clone_size	d_call	j_call	cdr3_aa
TRBV5-6	many	.	TRBJ1-1	ASTRGENTEAF
TRBV11-1	.	TRBD2	TRBJ2-1	ASKPPGLADPSSYNEQF
TRBV7-9	few	TRBD1	TRBJ2-1	ASSYRPLGQSDNEQF
TRBV24-1	few	.	TRBJ1-1	ATSDFDGTPNTEAF
TRBV5-1	.	.	TRBJ1-4	ASSPGRATNEKLF
TRBV6-2/TRBV6-3	many	.	TRBJ2-1	ASSYSIEGLDNEQF
TRBV7-9	few	.	TRBJ2-1	ASSLALSDEQF
TRBV12-3/TRBV12-4	many	.	TRBJ2-5	ASRRGQETQY
TRBV3-1	many	.	TRBJ1-6	ASSQDIPNSPLH
TRBV24-1	few	.	TRBJ2-1	ATNAGAPNEQF
TRBV20-1	many	.	TRBJ2-3	SARDSSGADTQY
TRBV12-5	.	.	TRBJ2-2	ASGFFPGGANTGELF
TRBV7-9	many	.	TRBJ1-2	ASSLGQGLYGYT
TRBV5-6	many	.	TRBJ2-2	ASSLKRRDHTGELF
TRBV27	many	.	TRBJ2-7	ASGQPQG
TRBV29-1	many	.	TRBJ2-7	SVARTASYEQY
TRBV27	few	TRBD2	TRBJ2-3	ASSLRGTSGRTGTDTQY
TRBV4-2	.	.	TRBJ2-6	ASSQEALAASGANVLT
TRBV3-1	many	.	TRBJ2-1	ASSQVSGTNEQF
TRBV6-5	many	TRBD1	TRBJ1-1	ASSYETGAEAF
TRBV29-1	many	.	TRBJ1-3	SCRAHTGNTIY
TRBV7-8	few	.	TRBJ2-1	ASSLGTVGNEQF
TRBV4-1	.	.	TRBJ2-5	ASSQGTVIQETQY
TRBV9	many	.	TRBJ1-2	ASNRESYGYT
TRBV2	.	TRBD1	TRBJ1-2	ASCTGGRVYGYT
TRBV6-2/TRBV6-3	many	.	TRBJ2-1	ASSPTPGQQF
TRBV21-1	few	.	TRBJ2-5	ASSKVRTGDLTQY
TRBV7-2	many	.	TRBJ2-1	ASSLMATNEQF
TRBV7-8	many	.	TRBJ2-7	ASSNPGRPGYEQY
TRBV25-1	many	.	TRBJ1-2	ASSEMSQDGYT
TRBV30	.	TRBD1	TRBJ2-7	AWSDPGQRYEQY
TRBV2	.	TRBD2	TRBJ2-3	ASSEAIAGLGDTQY
TRBV5-1	few	.	TRBJ2-1	ASSTAGSHNEQF
TRBV7-2	few	TRBD2	TRBJ2-7	ASSRTWTSGSYEQY
TRBV6-2/TRBV6-3	many	TRBD2	TRBJ2-1	ASSYSASGRAYNEQF
TRBV5-1	many	TRBD1	TRBJ2-5	ASSLPGQGTPTETQY
TRBV20-1	few	.	TRBJ2-1	SARDRSGYNEQF
TRBV29-1	many	.	TRBJ2-5	SVPTPNQETQY
TRBV5-1	few	.	TRBJ2-2	ASSLDGITGELF
TRBV28	.	.	TRBJ2-6	ASLSGANVLT
TRBV7-2	.	.	TRBJ2-1	ASSLSKGFEQF
TRBV6-5	.	.	TRBJ2-7	ASSSVDGRSYEQY
TRBV10-3	many	.	TRBJ2-1	AIRGIPSDEQF
TRBV9	many	TRBD2	TRBJ2-7	ASSVGGKGRADEQY
TRBV28	.	.	TRBJ1-6	ASSSRVGAGPLH
TRBV6-1	many	.	TRBJ2-2	ASTWDISNTGELF
TRBV24-1	few	.	TRBJ2-4	ATSEAEQWD
TRBV14	few	TRBD2	TRBJ2-3	ASSTSGTSTDTQY
TRBV5-1	few	TRBD1	TRBJ2-1	ASSLATQGAGEQF